This paragraph covers one T cell receptor (beta chain) sequence. It has no known antigen specificity. Base qualities are not recorded, but no much larger clone differs from it by a single base. These data come from a study of beta chain features in type 1 diabetes (dated by TCRdb to between 2018 and 2020). The study in broad terms: Mean age, gender distribution, total cell number and subset yield were not different between patients and healthy donors. A total of roughly 99 million sorted cells were examined across all samples, and the number of cells per subset was strongly correlated with RNA yield. In the study, TCRB repertoires of sorted circulating CD4+ T cell subsets from recently diagnosed type 1 diabetes patients were compared with those of matched healthy donors. Regulatory and stem cell-like memory subsets were isolated from only 8 patients and roughly 8 healthy donors, whereas naive and central memory subsets came from all 28 donors. Here is what the overall study found, with its caveats: A moderate but significant shortening of TCRB CDR3 length was observed in type 1 diabetes patients in all four CD4+ subsets. Because the HLA sub-analyses included only small numbers of individuals, any influence of HLA type on TCRB rearrangement was left unresolved. Sequencing cDNA rather than genomic DNA could over-represent highly expressing activated cells, although activation and CD3 levels did not differ between groups. Shorter templates might have been favored by PCR, but patient and control samples were amplified and corrected together, so both groups would have been affected equally by any skew. Naive, central memory and regulatory TCRB repertoires appeared to be more alike among patients than among healthy donors. Fewer insertions and more nucleotide deletions at VDJ recombination sites were observed in patients with type 1 diabetes, implying thymic rearrangement abnormalities.

The entire amount of isolated RNA was reverse transcribed using the High Capacity cDNA Reverse Transcription Kit, so the sequenced TCRB transcripts were expressed ones. Deep immunoSEQ sequencing was applied to naive, central memory and regulatory T cell samples, giving an average of around 3.8 million total reads per sample. Sorted cells were lysed in RLT buffer and RNA was extracted with DNase-treated RNeasy Micro or Mini kits, depending on cell number. To prevent cross-contamination, each cell subset was processed individually, whereas patient and healthy donor samples were processed jointly. The immunoSEQ multiplex PCR was used to amplify TCRB sequences from cDNA, generating 87-bp fragments that spanned the CDR3 region. Amplicons were sequenced on the Illumina HiSeq platform. The study's processing was this. Synthetic template baselines were used to correct PCR bias computationally, reads within Hamming distance 2 were collapsed together, and singletons that could not be merged were discarded. Reads were aligned against IMGT to assign V, D and J genes, CDR3 length and insertions or deletions at six rearrangement sites. Clonotype counts were normalized to sorted cell number within each subset before computing true diversity and Gini coefficients with the tcR R package. The overlap coefficient, calculated on TCRB nucleotide sequences, was used to measure repertoire sharing. Out-of-frame TCRB sequences from naive cells were analyzed as a proxy for the pre-selection repertoire. Drawn from immuneACCESS, this table holds only the in-frame rearrangements with V and J called that TCRdb kept. Clones are partly lost; checked studies trace under half to an unresolved V gene and leave the rest unexplained. V, J and clone size were drawn from that table, and D and trimming were deduced from the DNA. Counted in this sample were a few hundred thousand clones; approximately 12% of them appeared once. The top ten clones comprise roughly 0.017% of the sample.

Each donor gave one peripheral blood draw, averaging roughly 100 mL, which was collected into heparinised tubes. Naive, central memory, regulatory and stem cell-like memory CD4+ T cells were sorted on a BD FACSAria II using a panel including CD45RO, CCR7, CD25, CD127, CD95 and CD27. A purity above 98% was achieved for all sorted populations. PBMCs were separated immediately by Lymphoprep density gradient centrifugation and were stained directly, without being cultured. Samples were stained and sorted in pairs, with one healthy donor and one patient per experiment, so that batch effects were minimized. Including cysteine and phenylalanine, the CDR3 has 15 amino acids. CDR3 DNA is the only sequence kept; it has 45 bases, read in frame from the first base. The germline V gene supplies CDR1 MNHEY and CDR2 SVGAGI. V is clipped by 6 bases and J by 2 bases, and the sequence between their germline boundaries is 17 bases long.

Material: naive CD4+ T cells from blood. The cell subset or site label, read with the paper, signifies: true naive CD4+ T cells. The sequence derives from a man aged 18 to 29 in good health. The chain was built from TRBV6-5 and TRBJ2-7; the D gene is perhaps TRBD1, on 6 matching bases. The CDR3 protein: CASSLGQGPAYEQYF. The nucleotides read TGTGCCAGCAGCCTCGGGCAGGGGCCAGCCTACGAGCAGTACTTC.